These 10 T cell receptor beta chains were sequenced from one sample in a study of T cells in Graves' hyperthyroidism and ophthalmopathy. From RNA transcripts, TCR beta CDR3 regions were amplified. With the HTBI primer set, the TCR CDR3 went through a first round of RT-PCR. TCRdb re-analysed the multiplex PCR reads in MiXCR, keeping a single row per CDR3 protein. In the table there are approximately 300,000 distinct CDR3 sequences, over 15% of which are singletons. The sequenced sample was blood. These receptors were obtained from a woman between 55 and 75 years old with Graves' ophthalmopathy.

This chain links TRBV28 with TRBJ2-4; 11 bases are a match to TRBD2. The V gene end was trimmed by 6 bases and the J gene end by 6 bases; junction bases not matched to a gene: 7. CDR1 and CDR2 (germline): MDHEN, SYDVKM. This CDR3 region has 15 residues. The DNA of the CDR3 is TGTGCCAGCAGCCTTACCGGACTAGCGGGAAACATTCAGTACTTC. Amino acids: CASSLTGLAGNIQYF.

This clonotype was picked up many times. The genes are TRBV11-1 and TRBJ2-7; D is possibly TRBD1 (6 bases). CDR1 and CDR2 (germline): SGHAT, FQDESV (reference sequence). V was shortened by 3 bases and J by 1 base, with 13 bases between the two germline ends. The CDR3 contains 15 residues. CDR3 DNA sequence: TGTGCCAGCAGCTTCGCCGTCGGACAGTCCTACGAGCAGTACTTC. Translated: CASSFAVGQSYEQYF.

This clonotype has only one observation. The CDR3 region has the DNA TGCAGTGCTAGCCCCTCGACAGTTGGGAATTCACCCCTCCACTTT. Translation gives CSASPSTVGNSPLHF. The chain links TRBV20-1 to TRBJ1-6; D is perhaps TRBD1 (5 bases). From germline, CDR1 is DFQATT and CDR2 SNEGSKA (reference sequence). With 3 bases removed from V and 7 bases from J, the gap between germline ends came to 16 bases. The length of the CDR3 is 15 residues.

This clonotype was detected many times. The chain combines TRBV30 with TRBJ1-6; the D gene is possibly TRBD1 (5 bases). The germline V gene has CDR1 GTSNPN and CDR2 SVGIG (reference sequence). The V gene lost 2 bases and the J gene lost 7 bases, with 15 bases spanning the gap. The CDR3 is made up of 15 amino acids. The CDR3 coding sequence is TGTGCCTGGAGTTCCTCAGGGAGCCCAAATTCACCCCTCCACTTT. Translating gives CAWSSSGSPNSPLHF.

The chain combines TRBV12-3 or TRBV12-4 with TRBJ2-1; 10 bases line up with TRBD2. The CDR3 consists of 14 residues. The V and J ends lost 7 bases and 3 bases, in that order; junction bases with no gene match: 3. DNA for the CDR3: TGTGCCAGCATCGCTAGCGGGGGCTACAATGAGCAGTTCTTC. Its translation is CASIASGGYNEQFF.

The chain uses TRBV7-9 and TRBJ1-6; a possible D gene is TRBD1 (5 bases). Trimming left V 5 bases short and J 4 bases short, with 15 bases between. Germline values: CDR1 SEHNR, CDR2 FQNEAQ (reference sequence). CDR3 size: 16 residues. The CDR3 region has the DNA TGTGCCAGCAGCCCCTTACCGACAGAATATAATTCACCCCTCCACTTT. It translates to CASSPLPTEYNSPLHF.

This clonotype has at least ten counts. In nucleotides, the CDR3 is TGTGCCAGCAGTTTAGGACTAGCGGGGGGGGTCCAAGAGACCCAGTACTTC. Amino acids: CASSLGLAGGVQETQYF. The V call is TRBV12-3 or TRBV12-4, the J call TRBJ2-5; 14 bases agree with TRBD2. The V and J ends lost 1 base and 1 base, in that order; junction bases with no gene match: 2. The CDR3 runs 17 residues.

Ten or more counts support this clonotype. CDR3 DNA sequence: TGTGCCAGCAGCCCCGGACGAGACTGGGACACTGAAGCTTTCTTT. Translation gives CASSPGRDWDTEAFF. J is TRBJ1-1 and V is TRBV5-5, with D hard to call. Trimming shortened V by 4 bases and J by 3 bases, and 16 bases separated the two germline ends. This CDR3 has 15 residues. The germline V gene encodes CDR1 SGHKS and CDR2 YYEKEE (reference sequence).

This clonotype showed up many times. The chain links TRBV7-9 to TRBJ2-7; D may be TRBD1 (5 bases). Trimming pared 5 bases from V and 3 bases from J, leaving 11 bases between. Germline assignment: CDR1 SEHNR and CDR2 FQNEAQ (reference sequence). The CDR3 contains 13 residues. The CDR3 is CASSPPQGYEQYF. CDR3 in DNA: TGTGCCAGCAGCCCCCCCCAGGGCTACGAGCAGTACTTC.

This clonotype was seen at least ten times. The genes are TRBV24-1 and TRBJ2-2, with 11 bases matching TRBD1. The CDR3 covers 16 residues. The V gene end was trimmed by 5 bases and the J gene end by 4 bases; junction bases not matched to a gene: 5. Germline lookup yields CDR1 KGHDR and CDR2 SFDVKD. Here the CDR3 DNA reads TGTGCCACCAGTGGAAGGGACAGGGGGAGCACCGGGGAGCTGTTTTTT. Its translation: CATSGRDRGSTGELFF.